This TCR beta chain originates from a study of T cells in localized non-small cell lung cancer (TCRdb year 2020). The study in broad terms: Comparing tumors with uninvolved tumor-adjacent lungs, the study looked at the T cell repertoires of hundreds of patients with early-stage NSCLC. A mean age of around 66 years was recorded for the NSCLC patients, of whom approximately 130 were male and around 100 were female. The cohort comprised approximately 240 treatment-naïve NSCLC patients with resected, localized lung tumors. Study-wide findings and limitations: Higher blood T cell density associated with longer overall survival, while higher adjacent-lung clonality associated with shorter survival. Because the study design was exploratory, TCR variables were selected using unadjusted p-values without false-discovery rate correction. Because multi-region tumor sequencing was not performed, intratumor heterogeneity could not be ruled out. Uninvolved tumor-adjacent lung showed the highest T cell clonality, higher than tumor, which suggests more focused antigenic responses in the adjacent lung. A median of around 57 of the top 100 tumor clones were detected in paired uninvolved adjacent lung, and around 27 of these tumor clones were also found among the top 100 clones of the paired uninvolved adjacent lung.

About this clone itself: The antigen this receptor binds is unknown. No clone much larger than this one lies a single base away; base qualities are absent.

The immunoSEQ Assay was used to sequence TCR beta CDR3 regions from DNA. The source study handled its data this way. T cell density was computed as TCR beta template counts normalized to usable DNA estimated by amplifying housekeeping genes. Using the preseqR package, richness was estimated by extrapolating to 120,000 templates for tissue samples and 400,000 templates for PBMC samples. Clonality was defined by subtracting Pielou's evenness from one. To identify tissue-enriched TCRs, differential abundance testing was run on productive amino-acid clonotypes with a minimum total count of 5 and an alpha of 0.1. The Jaccard Index and the Morisita Overlap Index were used to measure how much the repertoires overlapped between compartments. GLIPH clustered TCR beta CDR3s with public tetramer-defined viral CDR3s; viral motifs required at least three viral sequences plus V-gene enrichment. This is the immuneACCESS table as TCRdb keeps it, with only in-frame sequences that have V and J called. A part of the clones is gone; compared with another copy, unresolved V genes explain less than half, and the rest is unexplained. V, J and clone size derive from that table, while D and trimming were established from the DNA sequence. This sample holds about 40,000 clones; around 86% were observed only once. The ten largest clones represent roughly 3.6% of the sample.

The CDR3 covers 16 residues, taking in both the cysteine and the phenylalanine. The entry retains the CDR3 DNA only, 48 bases that are in frame from base 1. According to the germline V gene (reference sequence), CDR1 reads LNHDA and CDR2 reads SQIVND. Compared with germline, V lacks 5 bases and J lacks 6 bases; bases without a gene match: 8. At diagnosis, tumor, uninvolved tumor-adjacent lung and peripheral blood were collected and then preserved as a mix of FFPE and fresh-frozen material. For TCR repertoire profiling, blood samples were analyzed as peripheral blood mononuclear cells. This chain joins TRBV19 to TRBJ1-5; 12 central nucleotides agree with TRBD1. This TCR was sampled from a man aged 18 to 55 with stage I lung adenocarcinoma. The material was peripheral blood, obtained before any cancer treatment. The CDR3: CASSPRGQGAIQPQHF. The DNA is as follows: TGTGCCAGTAGTCCCCGGGGACAGGGGGCAATTCAGCCCCAGCATTTT.